This T cell receptor beta chain is from a study of blood T cells in healthy people across ages (dated by TCRdb to the mid-2010s). With respect to the entire study: Template switching captured roughly one uniquely barcoded TCR beta cDNA molecule per two T cells in model experiments. To track age-related changes in TCR beta repertoire diversity, the study relied on deep sequencing normalized with unique cDNA molecular identifiers. Donors were grouped into four age groups: young (average roughly 15 years), middle-aged (approximately 41), aged (roughly 62) and long-lived (over 80). To avoid experimental bias, donors of different ages were randomly spread across the sequencing lanes. Two additional independent replicas of 1 million unique cDNA reads from the same blood draw were analyzed for two donors (one aged 18 to 29 and one aged 80 or older).

The germline V gene specifies SNHLY as CDR1 and FYNNEI as CDR2. Trimming at the junction amounts to 4 bases on V and 11 bases on J, and the germline ends lie 14 bases apart. The CDR3 holds 12 amino acids from the cysteine to the phenylalanine. The DNA shown is the 36-base CDR3, in frame from base 1. A word on this clonotype: Its antigen specificity is not known. Qualities for individual bases were not recorded, and no much larger clone is one base off.

Systemically healthy Caucasian individuals from Russia, some 36 in total and aged about 6 to 100 years, were included as donors. Each donor gave ten milliliters of peripheral blood, collected into EDTA-treated Vacutainer tubes. Ficoll-Paque density-gradient centrifugation was used to isolate PBMCs, with at least 6.5 million obtained per sample. Total RNA, at least 6 micrograms per sample, was extracted from PBMCs with Trizol reagent. Naive CD45RAhigh/CD27high T cell percentages were measured by flow cytometry on a PBMC aliquot from every donor. Receptors were amplified or captured by 5' RACE. Sequenced using an Illumina HiSeq 2500. A second PCR of roughly 6 to 11 cycles was run with a J-beta primer mix and a sample-barcoded 5' primer. Each TCR beta cDNA molecule received a unique molecular identifier from a template-switch 5' adaptor carrying 12 random nucleotides. Each sample yielded at least 3 million CDR3-containing paired-end reads. First-strand cDNA was synthesized from all RNA with the Mint cDNA synthesis kit, primed by a TRBC-specific oligonucleotide. Following uracil-DNA glycosylase treatment, all cDNA underwent a first 18-cycle PCR with the universal primers M1SS and BC2_uni_R. The original methods were these. Each sample was normalized by randomly selecting 1 million high-quality reads, each carrying a distinct molecular identifier. Instead of being binned into consensus sequences, reads that shared molecular identifiers were thrown out. MiTCR, set to a Q25 quality threshold and the strictest error-elimination algorithm, was used for CDR3 identification, clonotype clustering and error correction. A nonparametric unseen species model with Euler transformation was used to estimate a lower bound on total TCR beta diversity. TCRdb reanalyzed the raw reads on its own, using fastp at Q25 for trimming and MiXCR for clone calling, and kept in-frame beta chains. Every entry covers one CDR3 protein and lists the most common genes and DNA from its rows. The V and J calls and clone size are TCRdb's, not the authors'. The sample has 1.5 million to 1.9 million distinct CDR3 sequences on record, 35% to 45% of them singletons. The ten most abundant clones make up under 5% of the sample.

General findings and caveats noted by the study authors: A strong correlation was found between observed TCR beta diversity and the percentage of naive T cells measured by flow cytometry. Total diversity estimates from one million sequenced T cells were considered lower bounds and underestimates. The long-lived group showed more naive CD4+ T cells, fewer expanded clones and increased TCR diversity than the aged group, suggesting age selection. As age increased, observed TCR beta diversity per million T cells dropped in a roughly linear way, and a significant reduction was already evident by age 40. Because the CMV infection status of the donors was unknown, age-related changes in expanded clonotypes may potentially have been confounded. Because profiling used bulk unsorted PBMCs, naive and antigen-experienced compartments could not be compared conclusively.

This clonotype was obtained from a young woman in good health. Sequencing was performed on blood. The rearranged chain carries TRBV2 and TRBJ1-2; the D gene is not confidently resolved. The bases are TGTGCCAGCAGTGGTGGGAATTTGGGATACACCTTC. This codes for CASSGGNLGYTF. With the rest looked up from the reference TRBV2 and TRBJ1-2 genes rather than sequenced, the full variable domain is EPEVTQTPSHQVTQMGQEVILRCVPISNHLYFYWYRQILGQKVEFLVSFYNNEISEKSEIFDDQFSVERPDGSNFTLKIRSTKLEDSAMYFCASSGGNLGYTFGSGTRLTVV.